This T cell receptor (beta chain) comes out of a study of shared clonotypes between healthy human individuals. Donors were healthy HIV-negative adults without recent acute infections or vaccinations. Adult Caucasians living in Nashville, Tennessee made up all of the donors. Naive CD45RA+ and memory CD45RA-negative subsets were split from CD4+ cells. Trimming at V came to 3 bases and at J to 0 bases, leaving 6 bases not matched to a gene. The CDR3 loop spans 16 amino acids. The germline gives CDR1 SGHAT, CDR2 FQNNGV. Profiled with immunoSEQ multiplex PCR; TCRdb holds only in-frame clones, not every one. The data contain approximately 980,000 clones, approximately 80% of them singletons.

The chain combines TRBV11-2 with TRBJ2-3; 7 nucleotides agree with TRBD2. The clonotype was recovered from a man younger than 30 in good health. The sequenced sample consisted of memory CD4+ T cells sorted from blood. Subset described: CD45RA-negative fraction. CDR3 DNA: TGTGCCAGCAGCTTTACTAGCGCTTTTAGCACAGATACGCAGTATTTT. It translates to CASSFTSAFSTDTQYF.